This T cell receptor beta chain appears in the sequencing data of a study of blood T cell repertoires in COVID-19. Original handling: Reference gene primer amplification gave nucleated cell count estimates. Profiled with immunoSEQ multiplex PCR; TCRdb holds only in-frame clones, not every one. For V, J and clone size, that table is used; D and trimming come from the DNA. The sample includes 350,000 or so clones, about 87% of them seen just once. Trimming at V came to 4 bases and at J to 13 bases, leaving 9 bases not matched to a gene. This CDR3 is built from 13 residues. The germline gives CDR1 SGHRS, CDR2 YFSETQ.

This sequence joins TRBV5-1 and TRBJ1-4, with 8 positions matching TRBD1. The sample taken for sequencing was peripheral blood. The source of this sequence is a woman aged 25-40 years with COVID-19, enrolled during active disease. Here the CDR3 DNA reads TGCGCCAGCAGCCCCGGACAGGGAAGCAGACTGTTTTTT. Its protein product is CASSPGQGSRLFF.